Listed here is a single T cell receptor (beta chain). This clonotype was recorded at least ten times. The antigen it binds to is not known. No much larger clonotype is one base removed from it; base qualities were not supplied. This entry is derived from a study of T cells in Graves' hyperthyroidism and ophthalmopathy (dated by TCRdb to about 2019). Study-wide context: To identify TCR V-J signatures that set the groups apart, the researchers used a discovery cohort of 100 or so patients, made up of 43 with Graves' ophthalmopathy and approximately 57 with stable Graves' hyperthyroidism. The study also compared thyroid tissue and blood T-cell repertoires from a handful of Graves' hyperthyroidism patients. According to the paper, TCR Vbeta CDR3 sequencing was carried out on over 130 peripheral blood samples, which came from about 45 ophthalmopathy, around 74 hyperthyroidism and approximately 17 progressor patients. The 95 to 100 discovery patients were randomly divided into training and test sets at a 7:3 ratio. Once sampling was done, hyperthyroidism patients were given methimazole at a starting dose of 30 mg daily, whereas ophthalmopathy patients were given high-dose intravenous methylprednisolone. An independent validation cohort of 18 to 20 hyperthyroidism patients and roughly 16 patients who later progressed to ophthalmopathy tested prospective prediction of ophthalmopathy.

Exclusion was applied to patients with uncontrolled infections, other autoimmune diseases, pregnancy or lactation. Clinical symptoms, serum thyroxine and TRAb, thyroid ultrasound, and orbital computed tomography formed the basis for the diagnoses. Total RNA was extracted using Trizol reagent, and RNA quality was assessed on an Agilent 2100 Bioanalyzer. The paper's findings and limits, for the study overall: Most expanded thyroid clonotypes (frequency above 0.001) were also found in blood, which suggests that blood repertoires may mirror thyroid immune responses. No statistical method was used to set the sample size in advance, and investigators knew the group allocation. A model built on a 13 V-J signature distinguished ophthalmopathy from stable hyperthyroidism, reaching 87.88% sensitivity and around 81% specificity in cross-validation and 80%/75% in testing. In validation, the model predicted progression to ophthalmopathy a median of about 6.5 months before onset, with 65% to 71% sensitivity and about 72% specificity.

TCR beta CDR3 regions were amplified from RNA transcripts. The first round of RT-PCR for the TCR CDR3 was performed with the HTBI primer set and the Qiagen OneStep RT-PCR kit. Libraries were constructed in a second round of multiplex PCR, after which size selection and purification were carried out. Sequencing of the libraries was done on an Illumina HiSeq2000 using paired-end 100 bp reads. Under the source paper's analysis protocol: SOAPnuke was used to process the raw data, removing reads that contained adapters or uncalled bases, had a mean Phred below 15, or lacked an exact match to the constant primer or identifier. COPE v1.2.5 was used to merge high-quality paired reads, and clonotypes were defined as unique nucleotide sequences. MiTCR v1.1 was used to align clonotypes to the IMGT TRBV, TRBD and TRBJ reference segments. The analysis was restricted to V-J combinations with a frequency above 0.0001, which together covered 99% to 99.2% of the repertoires. The TCS score was defined as the ratio of F50 (clonal expansion) to E x V (chaos), calculated using BLOSUM62-based TCRdist between CDR3 peptides within each V-J. Welch's t-statistics and random forest reduced just over 500 V-J features to some 14, which were used in a naive Bayes classifier (R e1071). The Morisita-Horn index was used to measure how similar the thyroid and blood repertoires were. The raw public data were reprocessed by TCRdb itself: fastp quality trimming at Q25, MiXCR clonotype calling, in-frame beta chains only. Every entry covers one CDR3 protein and lists the most common genes and DNA from its rows. TCRdb assigned the V and J calls; the authors' analysis was not used. Here the sample has hundreds of thousands of distinct CDR3 sequences; roughly 45% occur a single time. The biggest ten clones account for roughly 7.2% of the sample.

The TCR comes from an adult man with Graves' disease, either hyperthyroidism or ophthalmopathy (not recorded which). What was sequenced was peripheral blood or thyroid tissue (not recorded which).

In nucleotides, the sequence is TGCAGCGTTGTTGTCAGGGAAGAGACCCAGTACTTC. Its protein product is CSVVVREETQYF. The receptor chain draws on TRBV29-1 and TRBJ2-5; the D gene is perhaps TRBD1, from 5 matching bases. Per the germline V gene, SQVTM is the CDR1 and ANQGSEA is the CDR2. The CDR3 goes from the cysteine to the phenylalanine over 12 residues. Just the 36-base CDR3 DNA is kept, in frame starting at base 1. V is reduced by 4 bases and J by 3 bases, leaving a spacing of 9 bases between them.